The 32 T cell receptor beta chains below all came from one sample that was sequenced in a study of T cells in Graves' hyperthyroidism and ophthalmopathy. TCR beta CDR3 sequences were amplified from RNA transcripts. HTBI primers were the set used in a first-round RT-PCR of the TCR CDR3. TCRdb itself ran the multiplex PCR reads through MiXCR, one entry per CDR3 protein. The repertoire has hundreds of thousands of distinct CDR3 sequences, roughly 15% of them found once; the top ten carry around an eighth. Input material: blood. The receptors derive from a woman in her fifties or sixties with Graves' ophthalmopathy.

This clonotype was recorded many times. V is TRBV20-1 and J is TRBJ2-3, with 8 bases that match TRBD2. J gave up 3 bases and V 0 bases, and 11 bases lay outside the gene matches. This CDR3 comprises 17 residues. Germline V CDR1 and CDR2: DFQATT, SNEGSKA (reference sequence). CDR3 DNA sequence: TGCAGTGCTAGAGATCAGGCCAGCGGGAGTCTAACAGATACGCAGTATTTT. This translates into CSARDQASGSLTDTQYF.

This clonotype was counted a few times. The rearrangement joins TRBV2 to TRBJ1-3; D remains unclear. This CDR3 is 18 amino acids long. Trimming stripped 3 bases from V and 0 bases from J, with 18 bases between. Germline V gene sequence: CDR1 SNHLY, CDR2 FYNNEI. The chain's CDR3 is CASSDHSSLIISGNTIYF. The CDR3 DNA sequence: TGTGCCAGCAGTGATCATTCTAGCTTAATAATCTCTGGAAACACCATATATTTT.

The genes are TRBV6-1 and TRBJ1-5, with a possible D match to TRBD1 (5 bases). Trimming removed 1 base at V and 5 bases at J, with 15 bases between. CDR1 and CDR2 (germline): MNHNS, SASEGT. This CDR3 spans 16 amino acids. The CDR3 sequence is CASSEGGGIGHQPQHF. CDR3 nucleotide sequence: TGTGCCAGCAGTGAAGGCGGGGGGATTGGGCATCAGCCCCAGCATTTT.

This clonotype was observed at least ten times. In nucleotides, the CDR3 is TGCGCCAGCAGCTTGACGGGCCCGGGGACTGAAGCTTTCTTT. This codes for CASSLTGPGTEAFF. This chain links TRBV5-1 with TRBJ1-1; D not resolved. This CDR3 is built from 14 residues. The ends were cut back, 1 base at V and 5 bases at J, with 12 bases in the middle. The V gene's germline CDR1 is SGHRS and CDR2 YFSETQ. Variable domain in full (rest from reference TRBV5-1 and TRBJ1-1): KAGVTQTPRYLIKTRGQQVTLSCSPISGHRSVSWYQQTPGQGLQFLFEYFSETQRNKGNFPGRFSGRQFSNSRSEMNVSTLELGDSALYLCASSLTGPGTEAFFGQGTRLTVV.

The CDR3 sequence is CSATSLGGSGEQYF. CDR3 in DNA: TGCAGTGCTACCTCATTGGGTGGGAGCGGAGAGCAGTACTTC. The chain is built from TRBV20-1 and TRBJ2-7, with a weak D call TRBD2 (5 bases). Germline values: CDR1 DFQATT, CDR2 SNEGSKA (reference sequence). The CDR3 contains 14 residues. The V gene lost 4 bases and the J gene lost 7 bases, with 20 bases spanning the gap.

This clonotype came up a few times. The chain is built from TRBV2 and TRBJ2-2, with TRBD2 matching over 8 bases. The CDR3 is made up of 16 amino acids. Trimming at V came to 6 bases and at J to 3 bases, leaving 9 bases not matched to a gene. The V gene's germline CDR1 is SNHLY and CDR2 FYNNEI. The CDR3 nucleotides are TGTGCCAGCAGATCCCCTCGGGAGGGCGACACCGGGGAGCTGTTTTTT. Protein sequence: CASRSPREGDTGELFF.

There are many counts of this clonotype. This chain links TRBV7-2 with TRBJ2-7; D ambiguous. The CDR3 is 13 residues long. Deletions cut 4 bases from V and 4 bases from J, with 11 bases between. Per germline, CDR1 SGHTA and CDR2 FQGNSA. The CDR3 here is CASSSDQTYEQYF. The CDR3 nucleotides read TGTGCCAGCAGCTCGGACCAGACTTACGAGCAGTACTTC.

This rearrangement joins TRBV30 to TRBJ2-2; 10 nucleotides align to TRBD1. CDR3 length equals 14 residues. Looked up from germline, CDR1 is GTSNPN and CDR2 is SVGIG (reference sequence). With 4 bases clipped from V and 7 bases from J, the junction kept 6 bases outside the gene matches. CDR3 nucleotides: TGTGCCTGGAAACGACAGGGGGCAGGCGGGGAGCTGTTTTTT. Its translation: CAWKRQGAGGELFF.

In its sample, this clonotype was seen many times. The chain couples TRBV28 to TRBJ1-4; D is ambiguous. The CDR3 is 15 amino acids. Germline CDR1 MDHEN, CDR2 SYDVKM. The V end was cut by 4 bases, the J end by 0 bases, with 9 bases between. CDR3: CASSSIWATNEKLFF. In nucleotides, the CDR3 is TGTGCCAGCAGTTCCATTTGGGCAACTAATGAAAAACTGTTTTTT. The full variable domain, its missing parts supplied by reference TRBV28 and TRBJ1-4, is DVKVTQSSRYLVKRTGEKVFLECVQDMDHENMFWYRQDPGLGLRLIYFSYDVKMKEKGDIPEGYSVSREKKERFSLILESASTNQTSMYLCASSSIWATNEKLFFGSGTQLSVL.

The V call is TRBV27, the J call TRBJ2-2; D possibly corresponds to TRBD2 (5 bases). This CDR3 comprises 15 residues. V dropped 6 bases and J dropped 5 bases, with 16 bases sitting between them. CDR1 is MNHEY and CDR2 is SMNVEV in the germline V gene (reference sequence). The chain's CDR3 is CASRYAGAGTGELFF. CDR3 bases: TGTGCCAGCAGATACGCGGGTGCGGGTACCGGGGAGCTGTTTTTT.

This clonotype was counted many times. V usage is TRBV10-3 and J usage is TRBJ2-3, with 11 bases fitting TRBD2. The CDR3 contains 17 residues. V was clipped by 10 bases and J by 0 bases; unmatched bases: 12. The germline gives CDR1 ENHRY, CDR2 SYGVKD. Here the CDR3 DNA reads TGTGCCACCGTTGGACTAGCGGGCGCTGGAAGCACAGATACGCAGTATTTT. This codes for CATVGLAGAGSTDTQYF.

The rearrangement links TRBV9 to TRBJ2-2; perhaps TRBD2 as D (5 bases). CDR3 length: 16 amino acids. The germline gives CDR1 SGDLS, CDR2 YYNGEE. V lost 0 bases and J 0 bases, leaving 9 bases between the germline ends. CDR3 loop: CASSVGGFANTGELFF. The CDR3 nucleotides read TGTGCCAGCAGCGTAGGCGGGTTCGCGAACACCGGGGAGCTGTTTTTT.

This clonotype was picked up a small number of times. V and J are TRBV20-1 and TRBJ1-2, with 8 bases lining up with TRBD1. Germline CDR1 is DFQATT and CDR2 is SNEGSKA (reference sequence). The junction had 13 bases not matched to a gene; V was cut back by 5 bases and J by 8 bases. The CDR3 length is 14 residues. The CDR3 loop is CSALPLDRGRGYTF. The CDR3 DNA follows: TGCAGTGCTCTTCCACTCGACAGGGGAAGAGGCTACACCTTC.

The table lists this clonotype with a few counts. The J gene is TRBJ2-5, the V gene TRBV25-1; 8 positions agree with TRBD1. Germline assignment: CDR1 MGHDK and CDR2 SYGVNS. V was pared by 3 bases and J by 0 bases, with 0 bases of the junction left unmatched. This CDR3 contains 14 residues. This CDR3 is CASSEDRDQETQYF. The CDR3 bases are TGTGCCAGCAGTGAGGACAGGGACCAAGAGACCCAGTACTTC.

Ten or more counts support this clonotype. The CDR3 DNA sequence: TGTGCCAGCAGTAAATTAGCGGGAGGGCCGGGCCACAATGAGCAGTTCTTC. Protein: CASSKLAGGPGHNEQFF. The V and J genes are TRBV27 and TRBJ2-1; 11 bases are a match to TRBD2. Germline values: CDR1 MNHEY, CDR2 SMNVEV (reference sequence). V trimming: 5 bases; J trimming: 5 bases; junction bases outside the gene matches: 11. The CDR3 extends over 17 amino acids.

This chain links TRBV12-3 or TRBV12-4 with TRBJ2-1; D gene ambiguous. This CDR3 is 11 amino acids long. V lost 5 bases and J lost 15, with 14 bases in between. The CDR3 bases are TGTGCCAGCAGTACCCTCCAGTTGCGGTTCTTC. The encoded protein is CASSTLQLRFF.

The chain couples TRBV27 to TRBJ2-1; 8 bases are shared with TRBD1. J lost 6 bases, V lost 7 bases, and 5 bases had no gene match. In germline, CDR1 is MNHEY, CDR2 SMNVEV (reference sequence). CDR3 length: 13 amino acids. CDR3 protein: CASISGTGNEQFF. The CDR3 nucleotides read TGTGCCAGCATCTCCGGGACAGGCAATGAGCAGTTCTTC.

This chain connects TRBV2 to TRBJ2-7; D may be TRBD1 (6 bases). Trimming cost V 5 bases and J 0 bases, with 11 bases left between them. CDR1 is SNHLY, CDR2 FYNNEI, per germline. The CDR3 consists of 14 residues. CDR3 protein: CASSWQGSSYEQYF. The CDR3 DNA reads as TGTGCCAGCAGTTGGCAGGGGTCCTCCTACGAGCAGTACTTC.

The V call is TRBV24-1, the J call TRBJ2-1; D remains ambiguous. This CDR3 comprises 15 residues. In germline, CDR1 is KGHDR, CDR2 SFDVKD. Deletions cut 4 bases from V and 1 base from J, with 10 bases between. The CDR3 DNA follows: TGTGCCACCAGTGACACACTTGGGTCCTACAATGAGCAGTTCTTC. It codes for CATSDTLGSYNEQFF.

The sample holds a few counts of this clonotype. The rearrangement joins TRBV3-1 to TRBJ1-3; 9 nucleotides align to TRBD1. CDR3 length: 15 amino acids. CDR1 is LGHDT and CDR2 is YNNKEL in the germline V gene (reference sequence). V lost 4 bases and J lost 3; bases outside the gene matches: 4. In DNA form, the CDR3 reads TGTGCCAGCAGCCTCAACAGGGGGCTTGGAAACACCATATATTTT. It encodes CASSLNRGLGNTIYF.

This clonotype was picked up a small number of times. This chain connects TRBV12-3 or TRBV12-4 to TRBJ2-1, with no clear D. Deletions cut 1 base from V and 2 bases from J, with 6 bases between. CDR3 length: 14 residues. CDR3 nucleotides: TGTGCCAGCAGTTTAGGGTGGGCCTACAATGAGCAGTTCTTC. It encodes CASSLGWAYNEQFF.

V usage is TRBV6-1 and J usage is TRBJ1-1; D not certain. This CDR3 contains 13 residues. Germline V lookup: CDR1 MNHNS, CDR2 SASEGT. Trimming left V 8 bases short and J 1 base short, with 11 bases between. This CDR3 reads CASLLHGNTEAFF. CDR3 DNA sequence: TGTGCCAGCCTCCTCCACGGGAACACTGAAGCTTTCTTT.

This clonotype was seen many times. V usage is TRBV27 and J usage is TRBJ2-7, with no clear D. The CDR3 is 14 residues long. Germline CDR1 is MNHEY and CDR2 is SMNVEV (reference sequence). The V end was cut by 3 bases, the J end by 1 base, with 10 bases between. CDR3 sequence (DNA): TGTGCCAGCAGTTTTAGGGAAACGTCCTACGAGCAGTACTTC. Amino acids: CASSFRETSYEQYF.

This clonotype was observed at least ten times. J is TRBJ1-1 and V is TRBV7-8, with unresolved D. V lost 2 bases, J lost 1 base, and 11 bases lay in between. CDR3 size: 15 residues. Germline V gene data show CDR1 as SGHVS and CDR2 as FQNEAQ. CDR3 nucleotides: TGTGCCAGCAGCTTAATGGGATTAGGGAACACTGAAGCTTTCTTT. Protein product: CASSLMGLGNTEAFF.

The chain joins TRBV2 to TRBJ2-7, with D perhaps TRBD2 (7 bases). CDR3 length: 15 amino acids. The ends were cut back, 0 bases at V and 6 bases at J, with 15 bases in the middle. Germline V gene data show CDR1 as SNHLY and CDR2 as FYNNEI. The CDR3 bases are TGTGCCAGCAGTGAAGCGGGCCCGGGGGGCTCCGAGCAGTACTTC. It encodes CASSEAGPGGSEQYF.

In this sample, this clonotype turned up many times. The chain combines TRBV28 with TRBJ2-7; a possible D gene is TRBD2 (5 bases). Germline V gene data show CDR1 as MDHEN and CDR2 as SYDVKM. V lost 5 bases to trimming and J lost 4 bases, with 21 bases between them. The CDR3 is 16 residues long. The CDR3 region is CASSPTIRRRIYEQYF. The CDR3 DNA follows: TGTGCCAGCAGTCCAACCATAAGGAGGAGAATTTACGAGCAGTACTTC.

This chain uses TRBV4-2 with TRBJ2-6; D not certain. Looked up from germline, CDR1 is LGHNA and CDR2 is YNFKEQ. V was pared by 0 bases and J by 0 bases, with 12 bases between. The CDR3 is 18 residues long. In DNA, the CDR3 is TGTGCCAGCAGCCAAGATGTTCAGCCCTCCTCTGGGGCCAACGTCCTGACTTTC. Its protein product is CASSQDVQPSSGANVLTF.

This clonotype showed up just a few times. The V call is TRBV7-9, the J call TRBJ1-4; possibly TRBD1 for D (6 bases). V dropped 5 bases and J dropped 5 bases, with 12 bases sitting between them. In germline, CDR1 is SEHNR, CDR2 FQNEAQ (reference sequence). CDR3 size: 14 residues. This CDR3 is CASSPTTGNEKLFF. As DNA, the CDR3 is TGTGCCAGCAGCCCGACAACAGGGAATGAAAAACTGTTTTTT.

This clonotype was observed a few times. A much larger clone lies a single base off, so this may be a read error. The chain couples TRBV12-3 or TRBV12-4 to TRBJ2-2; D not certain. This CDR3 comprises 15 residues. Trimming pared 3 bases from V and 0 bases from J, leaving 8 bases between. The CDR3 loop reads CASSFVGTNTGELFF. CDR3 nucleotides: TGTGCCAGCAGTTTTGTGGGAACGAACACCGGGGAGCTGTTTTTT.

This clonotype was counted many times. The chain combines TRBV24-1 with TRBJ2-5; D not certain. The CDR3 contains 16 residues. The germline gives CDR1 KGHDR, CDR2 SFDVKD. V lost 3 bases, J lost 0 bases, and 13 bases lay in between. CDR3 in amino acids: CATSDTVTYNQETQYF. In DNA form, the CDR3 reads TGTGCCACCAGTGATACGGTGACATATAACCAAGAGACCCAGTACTTC.

The gene calls are TRBV28 and TRBJ2-6, with D maybe TRBD1 (6 bases). Germline V lookup: CDR1 MDHEN, CDR2 SYDVKM. Trimming stripped 2 bases from V and 2 bases from J, with 16 bases between. CDR3 length: 18 amino acids. The CDR3 sequence: CASSLGGINRAGANVLTF. The CDR3 region has the DNA TGTGCCAGCAGTTTAGGGGGTATAAACAGGGCTGGGGCCAACGTCCTGACTTTC. The full variable domain, in which reference TRBV28 and TRBJ2-6 provide the parts outside the CDR3, is DVKVTQSSRYLVKRTGEKVFLECVQDMDHENMFWYRQDPGLGLRLIYFSYDVKMKEKGDIPEGYSVSREKKERFSLILESASTNQTSMYLCASSLGGINRAGANVLTFGAGSRLTVL.

This clonotype was observed at least ten times. The chain carries TRBV20-1 and TRBJ2-1; TRBD2 matches 11 bases. Unmatched junction bases numbered 9, after V lost 3 bases and J lost 5 bases. Germline V lookup: CDR1 DFQATT, CDR2 SNEGSKA (reference sequence). The CDR3 loop spans 16 amino acids. The CDR3 region is CSASIVSGRVNNEQFF. The CDR3 region has the DNA TGCAGTGCTAGCATCGTTAGCGGGAGGGTAAACAATGAGCAGTTCTTC.